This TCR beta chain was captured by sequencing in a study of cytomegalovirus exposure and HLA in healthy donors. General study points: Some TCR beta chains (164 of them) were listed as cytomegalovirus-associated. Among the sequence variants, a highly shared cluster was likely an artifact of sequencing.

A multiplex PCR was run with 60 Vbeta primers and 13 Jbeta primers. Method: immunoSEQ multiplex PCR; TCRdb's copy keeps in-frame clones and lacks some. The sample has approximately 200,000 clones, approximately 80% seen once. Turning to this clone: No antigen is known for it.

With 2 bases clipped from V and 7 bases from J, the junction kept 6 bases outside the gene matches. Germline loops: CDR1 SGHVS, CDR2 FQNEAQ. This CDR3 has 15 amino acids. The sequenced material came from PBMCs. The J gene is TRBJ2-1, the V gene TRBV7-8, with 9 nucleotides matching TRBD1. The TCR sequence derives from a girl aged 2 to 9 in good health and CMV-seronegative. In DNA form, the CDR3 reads TGTGCCAGCAGCTTATTAGGGACAGGGCTAAATGAGCAGTTCTTC. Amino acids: CASSLLGTGLNEQFF.